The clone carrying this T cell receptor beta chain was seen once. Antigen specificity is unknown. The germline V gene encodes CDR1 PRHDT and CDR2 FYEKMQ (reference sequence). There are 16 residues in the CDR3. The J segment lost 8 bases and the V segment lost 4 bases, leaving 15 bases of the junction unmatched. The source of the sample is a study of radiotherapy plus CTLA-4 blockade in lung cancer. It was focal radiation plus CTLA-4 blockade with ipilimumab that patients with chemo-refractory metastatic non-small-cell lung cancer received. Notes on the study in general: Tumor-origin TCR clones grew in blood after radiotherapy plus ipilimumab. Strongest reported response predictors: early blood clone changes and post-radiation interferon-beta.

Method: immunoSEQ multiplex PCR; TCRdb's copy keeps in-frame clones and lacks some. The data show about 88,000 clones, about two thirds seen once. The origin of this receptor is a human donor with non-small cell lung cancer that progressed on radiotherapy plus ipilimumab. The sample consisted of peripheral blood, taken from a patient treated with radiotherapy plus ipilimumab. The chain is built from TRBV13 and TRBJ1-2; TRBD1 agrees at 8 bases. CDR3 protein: CASSSELQGALGGYTF. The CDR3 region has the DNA TGTGCCAGCAGCTCAGAGCTTCAGGGGGCGCTTGGAGGCTACACCTTC.